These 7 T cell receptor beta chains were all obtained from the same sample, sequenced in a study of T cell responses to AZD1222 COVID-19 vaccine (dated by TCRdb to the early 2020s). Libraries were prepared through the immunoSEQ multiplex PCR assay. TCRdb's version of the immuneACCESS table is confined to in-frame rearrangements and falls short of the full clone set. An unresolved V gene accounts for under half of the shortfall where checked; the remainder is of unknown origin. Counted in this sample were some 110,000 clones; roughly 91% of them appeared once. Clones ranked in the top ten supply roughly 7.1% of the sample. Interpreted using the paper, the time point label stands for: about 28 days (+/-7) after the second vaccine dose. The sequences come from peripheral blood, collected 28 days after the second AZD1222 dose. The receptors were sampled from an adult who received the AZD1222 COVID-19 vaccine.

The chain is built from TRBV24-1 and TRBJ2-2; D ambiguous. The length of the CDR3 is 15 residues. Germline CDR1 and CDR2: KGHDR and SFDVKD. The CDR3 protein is CSNTGLGHNTGELFF. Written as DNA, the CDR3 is TGTTCAAATACCGGATTGGGCCACAACACCGGGGAGCTGTTTTTT.

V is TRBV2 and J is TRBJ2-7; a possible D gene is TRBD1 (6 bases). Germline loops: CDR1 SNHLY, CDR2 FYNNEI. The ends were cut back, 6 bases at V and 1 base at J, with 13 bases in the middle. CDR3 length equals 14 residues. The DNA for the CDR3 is TGTGCCAGCAGGAAAGACAGGCAATCCTACGAGCAGTACTTC. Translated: CASRKDRQSYEQYF. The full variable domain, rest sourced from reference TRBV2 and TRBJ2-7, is EPEVTQTPSHQVTQMGQEVILRCVPISNHLYFYWYRQILGQKVEFLVSFYNNEISEKSEIFDDQFSVERPDGSNFTLKIRSTKLEDSAMYFCASRKDRQSYEQYFGPGTRLTVT.

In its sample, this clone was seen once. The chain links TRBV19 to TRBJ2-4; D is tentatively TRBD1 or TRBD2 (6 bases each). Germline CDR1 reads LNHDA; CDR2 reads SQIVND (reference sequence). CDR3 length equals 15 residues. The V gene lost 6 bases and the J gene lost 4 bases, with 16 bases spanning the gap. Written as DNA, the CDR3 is TGTGCCAGTAGCAGGAGGGGGTCGGGGAAAAACATTCAGTACTTC. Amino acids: CASSRRGSGKNIQYF.

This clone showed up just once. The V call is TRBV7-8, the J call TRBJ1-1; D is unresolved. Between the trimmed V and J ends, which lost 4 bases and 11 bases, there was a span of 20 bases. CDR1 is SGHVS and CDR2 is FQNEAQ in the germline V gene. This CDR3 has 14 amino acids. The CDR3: CASSYTGSSKEAFF. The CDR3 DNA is TGTGCCAGCAGCTATACCGGGTCCTCCAAGGAGGCTTTCTTT. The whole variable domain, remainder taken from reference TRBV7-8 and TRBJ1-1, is GAGVSQSPRYKVAKRGQDVALRCDPISGHVSLFWYQQALGQGPEFLTYFQNEAQLDKSGLPSDRFFAERPEGSVSTLKIQRTQQEDSAVYLCASSYTGSSKEAFFGQGTRLTVV.

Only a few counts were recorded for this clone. CDR3 nucleotides: TGTGCCAGCAGCTTATCCTCTTTCGGGACAGGGAACGATGGCTACACCTTC. Its protein is CASSLSSFGTGNDGYTF. V usage is TRBV7-2 and J usage is TRBJ1-2, with 9 bases lining up with TRBD1. Germline loops: CDR1 SGHTA, CDR2 FQGNSA. J lost 6 bases, V lost 2 bases, and 13 bases had no gene match. The CDR3 spans 17 residues. Variable domain in full (rest from reference TRBV7-2 and TRBJ1-2): GAGVSQSPSNKVTEKGKDVELRCDPISGHTALYWYRQSLGQGLEFLIYFQGNSAPDKSGLPSDRFSAERTGGSVSTLTIQRTQQEDSAVYLCASSLSSFGTGNDGYTFGSGTRLTVV.

The CDR3 DNA is TGTGCCAGTATGCGAGGGAATAGCAATCAGCCCCAGCATTTT. Its translation is CASMRGNSNQPQHF. The chain uses TRBV19 and TRBJ1-5, with unresolved D. The CDR3 is 14 amino acids. V lost 7 bases to trimming and J lost 0 bases, with 10 bases between them. Germline V lookup: CDR1 LNHDA, CDR2 SQIVND (reference sequence).

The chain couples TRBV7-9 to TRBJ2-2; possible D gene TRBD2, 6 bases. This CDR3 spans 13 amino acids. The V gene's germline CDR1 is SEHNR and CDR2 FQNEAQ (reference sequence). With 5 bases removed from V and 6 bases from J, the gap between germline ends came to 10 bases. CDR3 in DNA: TGTGCCAGCAGCCTGCGACTAGCCGGGGAGCTGTTTTTT. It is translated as CASSLRLAGELFF.